This T cell receptor (beta chain) was captured by sequencing in a study of T cells in Graves' hyperthyroidism and ophthalmopathy. Overall study findings and caveats: Ophthalmopathy, as predicted by the model, came a median approximately 5.9 months after the prediction.

A remark on this clonotype: Its matching antigen is unknown.

Criteria for exclusion of patients were uncontrolled infection, other autoimmune disease, pregnancy or lactation. The V segment lost 4 bases and the J segment 6 bases; nucleotides outside the gene matches: 8. CDR3 length: 14 amino acids. The germline CDR1 and CDR2 sequences are SGHDN and FVKESK. The investigators amplified TCR beta CDR3 regions from RNA transcripts. A set of HTBI primers served as the primers for a first-round RT-PCR of the TCR CDR3. TCRdb reprocessed the multiplex PCR reads with MiXCR, giving one entry per CDR3 protein. Of some 510,000 distinct CDR3 sequences listed, around 45% are singletons.

The chain uses TRBV14 and TRBJ1-2; 7 bases align to TRBD1. This TCR was sampled from a woman under 30 with Graves' hyperthyroidism. Sequences were obtained from peripheral blood or thyroid tissue (not recorded which). The CDR3 DNA follows: TGTGCCAGCAGCCTTCACAGGGGAGGCGATGGCTACACCTTC. Translation: CASSLHRGGDGYTF.